This T cell receptor (beta chain) was recorded in a study of human T cells and chemical hapten exposure. Study background: Small discrepancies in pooled library volume mainly accounted for the varying TCR yields per sample.

This clonotype was counted many times. Unique molecular identifiers were linked by the library to individual cDNA molecules. Authors' processing steps: The median was 95,638 TCRs per sample, ranging about 20,000 to 700,000. Each CDR3 protein gets one entry after TCRdb re-called the RACE reads with MiXCR. In this record, the V and J calls reflect TCRdb's handling and not the investigators' own analysis. This table has approximately 97,000 distinct CDR3 sequences, about 8.8% appearing once. Time point specified: healthy volunteer bleed at 2 weeks. Total RNA extraction was carried out from unfractionated whole blood. Germline CDR1 and CDR2: MNHEY and SVGAGI. The J segment lost 6 bases and the V segment lost 8 bases, leaving 7 bases of the junction unmatched. CDR3 length: 13 amino acids.

The rearrangement links TRBV6-5 to TRBJ2-1; 7 bases align to TRBD1. The material sequenced was whole blood. This receptor was taken from a female donor in good health. Some clones in this sample may be carry-over from other donors' samples. The CDR3 sequence is CASFSPGGNEQFF. CDR3 DNA sequence: TGTGCCAGCTTCTCCCCAGGGGGCAATGAGCAGTTCTTC.